These 10 T cell receptor beta chains came from one sample sequenced in a study of human thymus T cells. Generated by immunoSEQ multiplex PCR, the TCRdb table keeps only in-frame clones and is missing some. The data contain about 43,000 clones, 95% of them singletons. The material sequenced was blood. The receptor set was obtained from a girl less than two years old with a congenital heart defect but otherwise immunologically healthy.

The V and J genes are TRBV29-1 and TRBJ1-3; maybe TRBD1 (5 bases). The germline V and J ends were trimmed by 4 bases and 4 bases, with 8 bases remaining between them. The CDR3 runs to 12 residues. CDR1 is SQVTM and CDR2 is ANQGSEA in the germline V gene. DNA for the CDR3: TGCAGCGTTGCCAGGGACGGAAACACCATATATTTT. Translating gives CSVARDGNTIYF.

CDR3 in amino acids: CASSPGLPSYEQYF. CDR3 nucleotides: TGTGCCAGCAGTCCCGGGCTGCCATCCTACGAGCAGTACTTC. V and J are TRBV6-5 and TRBJ2-7; D unresolved. Between the trimmed V and J ends, which lost 5 bases and 1 base, there was a span of 12 bases. This CDR3 has 14 amino acids. Germline assignment: CDR1 MNHEY and CDR2 SVGAGI.

This clone was seen only a few times. The chain employs TRBV9 and TRBJ2-2; tentative D call: TRBD2 (6 bases). The CDR3 totals 16 residues. The germline V and J ends were trimmed by 4 bases and 5 bases, with 18 bases remaining between them. Germline V gives CDR1 SGDLS, CDR2 YYNGEE. The CDR3 DNA sequence: TGTGCCAGCAGCCTAGGTAGCGGAACAGTAACCGGGGAGCTGTTTTTT. It codes for CASSLGSGTVTGELFF.

CDR3 DNA: TGCGCCAGCACCCCGCAGGGGGCAGGACTGGCCGGGGAGCTGTTTTTT. It yields the protein CASTPQGAGLAGELFF. The V and J genes are TRBV5-1 and TRBJ2-2; 8 bases are a match to TRBD1. Losses at the gene ends were 6 bases for V and 6 bases for J; bases not matched to a gene: 13. The CDR3 loop spans 16 amino acids. The V gene's germline CDR1 is SGHRS and CDR2 YFSETQ.

The V and J genes are TRBV19 and TRBJ1-1; 7 bases are shared with TRBD1. The CDR3 has 18 residues. V lost 3 bases and J lost 1; bases outside the gene matches: 14. The V gene's germline CDR1 is LNHDA and CDR2 SQIVND (reference sequence). This CDR3 reads CASSIPFRRGRANTEAFF. The CDR3 DNA follows: TGTGCCAGTAGTATCCCCTTCCGCAGGGGGAGGGCGAACACTGAAGCTTTCTTT.

The chain joins TRBV19 to TRBJ2-2; a possible D gene is TRBD2 (6 bases). Germline V gives CDR1 LNHDA, CDR2 SQIVND (reference sequence). This CDR3 spans 17 amino acids. Trimming removed 2 bases from V and 6 bases from J, with 19 bases in between. The chain's CDR3 is CASSILGSWGWAGELFF. The DNA for the CDR3 is TGTGCCAGTAGTATACTCGGGAGTTGGGGATGGGCCGGGGAGCTGTTTTTT.

This sequence joins TRBV7-2 and TRBJ2-7; possibly TRBD1 for D (6 bases). From germline, CDR1 is SGHTA and CDR2 FQGNSA. With 5 bases removed from V and 0 bases from J, the gap between germline ends came to 17 bases. This CDR3 has 16 residues. The CDR3 loop is CASSAPSSDSSYEQYF. CDR3 sequence (DNA): TGTGCCAGCAGCGCCCCTTCTTCGGACAGCTCCTACGAGCAGTACTTC.

The chain is built from TRBV7-9 and TRBJ2-5; D is ambiguous. V was pared by 5 bases and J by 5 bases, with 3 bases between. This CDR3 comprises 10 residues. In germline, CDR1 is SEHNR, CDR2 FQNEAQ (reference sequence). CDR3 nucleotide sequence: TGTGCCAGCAGCGGGGAGACCCAGTACTTC. Translated, it gives CASSGETQYF.

V and J are TRBV25-1 and TRBJ1-1; the D gene is possibly TRBD1 (6 bases). This CDR3 spans 14 amino acids. Looked up from germline, CDR1 is MGHDK and CDR2 is SYGVNS. V was shortened by 4 bases and J by 4 bases, with 13 bases between the two germline ends. The CDR3 loop reads CASSASRGITEAFF. The CDR3 DNA is TGTGCCAGCAGTGCGTCAAGGGGGATCACTGAAGCTTTCTTT. Full variable domain (missing parts from reference TRBV25-1 and TRBJ1-1): EADIYQTPRYLVIGTGKKITLECSQTMGHDKMYWYQQDPGMELHLIHYSYGVNSTEKGDLSSESTVSRIRTEHFPLTLESARPSHTSQYLCASSASRGITEAFFGQGTRLTVV.

V is TRBV7-9 and J is TRBJ2-6; 7 bases agree with TRBD2. The CDR3 contains 17 residues. Trimming at V came to 4 bases and at J to 1 base, leaving 7 bases not matched to a gene. Germline assignment: CDR1 SEHNR and CDR2 FQNEAQ (reference sequence). The CDR3 DNA reads TGTGCCAGCAGCTCTGGGACTACCCCTTCTGGGGCCAACGTCCTGACTTTC. Amino acids: CASSSGTTPSGANVLTF.